This TCR beta chain was retrieved from a study of T cells in Graves' hyperthyroidism and ophthalmopathy. Regions amplified from RNA transcripts were the TCR beta CDR3 regions. First-round RT-PCR targeting the TCR CDR3 was performed with the HTBI primer set. One entry per CDR3 protein results from TCRdb running MiXCR on the multiplex PCR reads. The sample holds approximately 380,000 distinct CDR3 sequences, about an eighth seen once. The trim removed 2 bases at V and 4 bases at J, leaving 21 bases unmatched. The CDR3 length is 21 residues. This clonotype was picked up a small number of times. The sequenced sample consisted of blood. The sequence was collected from a man aged 45-65 years with Graves' ophthalmopathy. The genes are TRBV12-3 or TRBV12-4 and TRBJ2-3; TRBD2 matches 10 bases. The DNA of the CDR3 is TGTGCCAGCAGTTTAACGGCTTGGCTAGCGGGGGAGGCACCGAGACCAGATACGCAGTATTTT. This codes for CASSLTAWLAGEAPRPDTQYF.